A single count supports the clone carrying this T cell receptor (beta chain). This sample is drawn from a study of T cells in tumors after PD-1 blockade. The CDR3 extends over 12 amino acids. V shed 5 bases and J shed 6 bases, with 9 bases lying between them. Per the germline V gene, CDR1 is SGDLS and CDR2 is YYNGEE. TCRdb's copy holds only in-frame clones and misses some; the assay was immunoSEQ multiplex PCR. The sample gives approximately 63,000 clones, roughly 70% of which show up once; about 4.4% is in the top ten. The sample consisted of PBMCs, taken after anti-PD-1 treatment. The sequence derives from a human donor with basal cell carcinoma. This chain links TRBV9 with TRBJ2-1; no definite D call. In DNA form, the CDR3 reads TGTGCCAGCAGGGGCGCGCCCAATGAGCAGTTCTTC. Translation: CASRGAPNEQFF.